This T cell receptor beta chain is from a study of tumor-infiltrating lymphocytes in primary liver carcinoma. Study information: Sequenced samples came back with roughly 3.65 to 8 million productive TCRbeta reads, and the counts looked alike across tissue types.

General study findings and limits: Relative to blood, tumors carried a significantly larger fraction of the repertoire in their top 250 clones (p = 0.039).

A primer in the constant region served to generate TCR beta cDNA from 450 to 600 ng of total RNA. Three nested multiplex PCR rounds, a slightly modified ARM-PCR method, built the TCR beta libraries. Use of TRBV1-TRBV30 forward primers with a C-beta reverse primer characterized the first two PCR rounds, which lasted about 9 cycles each. TCRdb re-derived calls from the multiplex PCR reads in MiXCR, one entry per CDR3 protein. The sample consists of roughly 80,000 distinct CDR3 sequences, about three quarters of them appearing once. This CDR3 contains 14 residues. CDR1 is MNHEY and CDR2 is SVGAGI in the germline V gene. Details on this clonotype: Its specificity is not known. Germline and junction disagree at one end, which may indicate a read error.

RNA and DNA were co-extracted from about 19-30 mg of unsorted bulk tissue. Five separate regions were sampled from each tumor. Sequencing input: liver tumor tissue from sampling region 1. Subset meaning: tumor region T1, superior pole. The chain recombines TRBV6-5 with TRBJ2-5, with a weak D call TRBD1 (8 bases). This sequence originates from a man aged 35 to 55 with primary liver carcinoma and hepatitis B virus infection. CDR3 nucleotides: TGTGCCGGCAGTTCATATACAGGGGGGGGGACTCAGTACTTC. Translation: CAGSSYTGGGTQYF.